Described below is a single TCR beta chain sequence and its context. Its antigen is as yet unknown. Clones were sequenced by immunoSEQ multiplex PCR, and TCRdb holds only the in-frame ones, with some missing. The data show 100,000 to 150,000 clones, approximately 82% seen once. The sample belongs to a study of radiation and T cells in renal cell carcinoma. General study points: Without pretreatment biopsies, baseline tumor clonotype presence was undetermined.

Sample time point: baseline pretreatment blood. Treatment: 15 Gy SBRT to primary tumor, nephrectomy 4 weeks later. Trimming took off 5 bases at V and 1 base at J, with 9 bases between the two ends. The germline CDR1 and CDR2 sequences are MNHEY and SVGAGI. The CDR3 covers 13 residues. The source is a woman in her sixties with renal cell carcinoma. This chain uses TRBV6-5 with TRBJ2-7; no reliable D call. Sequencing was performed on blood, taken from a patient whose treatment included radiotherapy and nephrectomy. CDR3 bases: TGTGCCAGCAGTCCAGACGTTTCCTACGAGCAGTACTTC. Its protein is CASSPDVSYEQYF.